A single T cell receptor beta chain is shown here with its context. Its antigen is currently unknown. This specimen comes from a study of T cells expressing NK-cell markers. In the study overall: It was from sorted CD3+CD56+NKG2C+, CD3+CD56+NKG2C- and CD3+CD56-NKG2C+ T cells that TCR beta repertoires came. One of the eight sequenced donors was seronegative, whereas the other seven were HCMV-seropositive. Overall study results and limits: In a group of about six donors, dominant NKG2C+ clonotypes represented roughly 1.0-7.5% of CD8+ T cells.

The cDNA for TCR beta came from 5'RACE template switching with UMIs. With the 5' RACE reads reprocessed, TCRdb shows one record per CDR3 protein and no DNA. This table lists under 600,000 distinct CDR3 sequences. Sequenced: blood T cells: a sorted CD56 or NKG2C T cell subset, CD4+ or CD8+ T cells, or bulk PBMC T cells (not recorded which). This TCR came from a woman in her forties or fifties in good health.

CDR3 sequence reads: CASSLSVPGQLYGYTF. The V call is TRBV27, the J call TRBJ1-2; TCRdb's assignment of TRBD1 cannot be checked, as there is no DNA. Germline V gives CDR1 MNHEY, CDR2 SMNVEV (reference sequence). The CDR3 extends over 16 amino acids.